The entry that follows covers one T cell receptor beta chain sequence. The entry originates in a study of Graves' ophthalmopathy and Graves' hyperthyroidism. In germline, CDR1 is SNHLY, CDR2 FYNNEI. The CDR3 spans 13 residues. V was clipped by 3 bases and J by 2 bases, with 7 bases between them. Amplification of TCR beta CDR3 regions used RNA transcripts. RT-PCR in the first round used HTBI primers; a second-round multiplex PCR followed. In TCRdb, the multiplex PCR reads were re-called with MiXCR into one record per CDR3 protein. The sample shows about 700,000 distinct CDR3 sequences, roughly 40% of them seen only once. Clinical symptoms and serum thyroxine were used for diagnosis; TRAb, thyroid ultrasound and orbital computed tomography were also relied on.

The V call is TRBV2, the J call TRBJ1-2; D is uncertain. This clonotype was sampled from an adult man with Graves' ophthalmopathy. Sequencing input: peripheral blood. CDR3 residues: CASSDLGNYGYTF. In DNA, the CDR3 is TGTGCCAGCAGTGATTTAGGAAACTATGGCTACACCTTC. The variable domain in full, with the rest retrieved from reference TRBV2 and TRBJ1-2, is EPEVTQTPSHQVTQMGQEVILRCVPISNHLYFYWYRQILGQKVEFLVSFYNNEISEKSEIFDDQFSVERPDGSNFTLKIRSTKLEDSAMYFCASSDLGNYGYTFGSGTRLTVV.